The clone carrying this TCR beta chain has only one observation. CDR3 length: 15 amino acids. V gave up 4 bases and J gave up 5 bases; unmatched junction bases: 7. Germline CDR1 SGHRS, CDR2 YFSETQ. The source of the sample is a study of cytomegalovirus exposure and HLA in healthy donors. Measured with immunoSEQ multiplex PCR; TCRdb has only the in-frame clones, and not every one. The data hold 95,000 to 150,000 clones, with 90% to 95% observed a single time. The origin of this receptor is a woman aged 18-35 years in good health and CMV-seronegative. Sequenced sample: PBMCs. The chain recombines TRBV5-1 with TRBJ1-1; TRBD1 matches 11 bases. The CDR3 loop reads CASSVTGTGGTEAFF. CDR3 DNA: TGCGCCAGCAGCGTAACCGGGACAGGGGGTACTGAAGCTTTCTTT.